The 4 T cell receptor beta chains in this list originate from one sample, sequenced in a study of spatial heterogeneity in lung cancer (dated by TCRdb to between 2018 and 2021). The library was obtained by 5' RACE. Sequencing instrument: NextSeq 500. TCRdb cleaned the public reads at Q25 with fastp, built clones with MiXCR and kept in-frame beta chains. Records with the same CDR3 protein are collapsed into one entry carrying the most frequent genes and DNA. In this sample the table shows around 10,000 distinct CDR3 sequences, less than 5% of which occur a single time. The ten largest clones represent 6% to 9.5% of the sample. Interpreted using the paper, the time point label stands for: sample taken at primary tumor resection. TCR sequencing used whole RNA extracted from tumor and nontumor lung tissue, or from cryopreserved PBMC samples, without cell sorting. Sequenced material: normal lung tissue next to the tumor, taken at surgery. These receptors all stem from a male donor with early-stage non-small cell lung cancer.

At least ten counts were recorded for this clonotype. This chain links TRBV9 with TRBJ2-5; D is undetermined. The germline V gene has CDR1 SGDLS and CDR2 YYNGEE. This CDR3 region has 13 residues. V gave up 2 bases and J gave up 5 bases, with 10 bases separating them. CDR3 region: CASSVGYRETQYF. Written as DNA, the CDR3 is TGTGCCAGCAGCGTCGGTTATCGGGAGACCCAGTACTTC.

This clonotype is deemed medium-sized (0.01 to 0.1%). The chain carries TRBV6-5 and TRBJ2-7; 7 positions match TRBD1. This CDR3 has 15 residues. Per the germline V gene, CDR1 is MNHEY and CDR2 is SVGAGI. After removal of 5 bases from V and 3 bases from J, the junction contained 10 bases not matched to a gene. The CDR3 DNA reads as TGTGCCAGCAGTCTCACGGGGACAGTAATCTACGAGCAGTACTTC. Translating gives CASSLTGTVIYEQYF.

This clonotype was seen more than once but under ten times. The gene calls are TRBV27 and TRBJ1-5; weak D call: TRBD1 (5 bases). The V gene's germline CDR1 is MNHEY and CDR2 SMNVEV (reference sequence). This CDR3 has 14 residues. V lost 4 bases to trimming and J lost 0 bases, with 7 bases between them. CDR3 DNA sequence: TGTGCCAGCAGTTCCAGGGATAGCAATCAGCCCCAGCATTTT. It specifies CASSSRDSNQPQHF.

This clonotype came up many times. The CDR3: CASNRGGAYGYNEQFF. The CDR3 DNA is TGTGCCAGCAACCGAGGGGGTGCGTACGGGTACAATGAGCAGTTCTTC. The V gene is TRBV6-1, the J gene TRBJ2-1; TRBD1 might be the D (6 bases). The germline CDR1 and CDR2 sequences are MNHNS and SASEGT. V lost 7 bases and J lost 4, with 20 bases in between. The CDR3 spans 16 residues.